These 25 T cell receptor beta chains came from one sample sequenced in a study of T cells in localized non-small cell lung cancer. TCRdb keeps only in-frame clones here, not all; method: immunoSEQ multiplex PCR. The table lists around 21,000 clones, roughly nine tenths of them singletons. The source was peripheral blood, collected before any cancer treatment. The source is a male donor older than 55 with stage I lung adenocarcinoma.

The V and J genes are TRBV4-3 and TRBJ2-1; D not certain. The V and J ends lost 0 bases and 4 bases respectively, with 10 bases between them. The CDR3 totals 15 residues. Germline V gene lookup returns CDR1 LGHNA and CDR2 YSLEER. The CDR3 nucleotides are TGCGCCAGCAGCCAAGATGGCGAATTGTACAATGAGCAGTTCTTC. Its translation: CASSQDGELYNEQFF.

The chain couples TRBV7-2 to TRBJ2-7; 9 nucleotides match TRBD2. Germline V CDR1 and CDR2: SGHTA, FQGNSA. J lost 1 base, V lost 0 bases, and 10 bases had no gene match. The CDR3 extends over 18 amino acids. DNA of the CDR3: TGTGCCAGCAGCTTAGCGGGCGAGTCTAGCGGGATTTCCTACGAGCAGTACTTC. Protein sequence: CASSLAGESSGISYEQYF.

The chain uses TRBV4-2 and TRBJ1-1; 8 nucleotides align to TRBD1. With V trimmed by 4 bases and J by 0 bases, 13 bases remained unmatched. The CDR3 has 18 residues. Per the germline V gene, CDR1 is LGHNA and CDR2 is YNFKEQ. CDR3 nucleotides: TGTGCCAGCAGCCCTAGGACAGGGCGGGGGGGAATGAACACTGAAGCTTTCTTT. Its protein is CASSPRTGRGGMNTEAFF.

The chain links TRBV10-3 to TRBJ2-3; perhaps TRBD1 as D (5 bases). The germline V gene encodes CDR1 ENHRY and CDR2 SYGVKD. Trimming cost V 10 bases and J 0 bases, with 14 bases left between them. There are 14 residues in the CDR3. The DNA for the CDR3 is TGTGCCACCATTGGACACTCTAGCACAGATACGCAGTATTTT. Translated, it gives CATIGHSSTDTQYF.

This clone was recorded only once. The chain combines TRBV5-1 with TRBJ2-5, with 7 bases matching TRBD2. The V segment lost 4 bases and the J segment 1 base; nucleotides outside the gene matches: 4. This CDR3 region has 14 residues. Germline loops: CDR1 SGHRS, CDR2 YFSETQ. The DNA for the CDR3 is TGCGCCAGCAGCCCGGCGGGGGTCCAAGAGACCCAGTACTTC. It yields the protein CASSPAGVQETQYF.

The chain has TRBV7-8 and TRBJ1-2; possibly TRBD1 for D (5 bases). The CDR3 has 13 amino acids. Germline loops: CDR1 SGHVS, CDR2 FQNEAQ. V lost 1 base to trimming and J lost 4 bases, with 7 bases between them. The CDR3 here is CASSLGQGYGYTF. CDR3 nucleotides: TGTGCCAGCAGCTTAGGCCAGGGCTATGGCTACACCTTC.

V usage is TRBV18 and J usage is TRBJ1-2, with D perhaps TRBD1 (5 bases). The CDR3 spans 13 residues. Germline V lookup: CDR1 KGHSH, CDR2 LQKENI. V lost 5 bases, J lost 3 bases, and 10 bases lay in between. The CDR3 DNA reads as TGTGCCAGCTCAACAGGATCGGACTATGGCTACACCTTC. It translates to CASSTGSDYGYTF.

The V call is TRBV30, the J call TRBJ1-2, with no clear D. The CDR3 sequence is 15 residues long. CDR1 is GTSNPN and CDR2 is SVGIG in the germline V gene (reference sequence). The V gene lost 2 bases and the J gene lost 0 bases, with 13 bases spanning the gap. The CDR3 DNA is TGTGCCTGGAGTCTACAAACGCCTACTAACTATGGCTACACCTTC. This codes for CAWSLQTPTNYGYTF.

The rearrangement links TRBV28 to TRBJ1-5; TRBD1 might be the D (6 bases). CDR1 and CDR2 (germline): MDHEN, SYDVKM. V was cut by 6 bases and J by 7 bases, with 16 bases left in between. This CDR3 is 14 amino acids long. CDR3 amino acids: CASRRSNRDQPQHF. CDR3 bases: TGTGCCAGCAGAAGATCAAACAGGGACCAGCCCCAGCATTTT.

V gene TRBV7-9 combines with J gene TRBJ1-2, with TRBD1 matching 11 bases. V trimming: 3 bases; J trimming: 7 bases; junction bases outside the gene matches: 1. Germline CDR1 reads SEHNR; CDR2 reads FQNEAQ (reference sequence). The length of the CDR3 is 13 residues. CDR3 sequence reads: CASSFGTGGGYTF. Written as DNA, the CDR3 is TGTGCCAGCAGCTTCGGGACAGGGGGTGGCTACACCTTC.

The chain employs TRBV30 and TRBJ1-2; 7 bases are a match to TRBD1. V trimming: 2 bases; J trimming: 11 bases; junction bases outside the gene matches: 5. There are 11 residues in the CDR3. Looked up from germline, CDR1 is GTSNPN and CDR2 is SVGIG (reference sequence). The chain's CDR3 is CAWSQGGGYTF. In nucleotides, the CDR3 is TGTGCCTGGAGTCAGGGGGGGGGTTACACCTTC. Filled out from reference TRBV30 and TRBJ1-2, the complete variable domain reads SQTIHQWPATLVQPVGSPLSLECTVEGTSNPNLYWYRQAAGRGLQLLFYSVGIGQISSEVPQNLSASRPQDRQFILSSKKLLLSDSGFYLCAWSQGGGYTFGSGTRLTVV.

This clone occurred a few times. The J gene is TRBJ1-1, the V gene TRBV4-1; D remains unclear. The V and J ends lost 6 bases and 3 bases respectively, with 14 bases between them. This CDR3 contains 14 residues. Germline V gene sequence: CDR1 MGHRA, CDR2 YSYEKL. The chain's CDR3 is CASRLQVQDTEAFF. Here the CDR3 DNA reads TGCGCCAGCAGATTGCAGGTTCAGGACACTGAAGCTTTCTTT.

As regards this clone: The same CDR3 is also encoded by other DNA sequences in this sample. The chain employs TRBV18 and TRBJ1-2; 10 bases are shared with TRBD1. CDR3 length: 14 residues. J gave up 5 bases and V 3 bases, and 3 bases lay outside the gene matches. Germline CDR1 reads KGHSH; CDR2 reads LQKENI. The CDR3: CASSPDRGPYGYTF. CDR3 nucleotides: TGTGCCAGCTCACCCGACAGGGGGCCTTATGGCTACACCTTC. Drawing the rest from reference TRBV18 and TRBJ1-2, the complete variable domain is NAGVMQNPRHLVRRRGQEARLRCSPMKGHSHVYWYRQLPEEGLKFMVYLQKENIIDESGMPKERFSAEFPKEGPSILRIQQVVRGDSAAYFCASSPDRGPYGYTFGSGTRLTVV.

The V and J genes are TRBV30 and TRBJ1-4, with D possibly matching TRBD1 (5 bases). Germline CDR1 reads GTSNPN; CDR2 reads SVGIG (reference sequence). The V end was cut by 0 bases, the J end by 6 bases, with 11 bases between. This CDR3 contains 14 residues. This CDR3 reads CAWSVGGTDEKLFF. CDR3 DNA: TGTGCCTGGAGTGTGGGGGGGACTGATGAAAAACTGTTTTTT.

The rearrangement uses TRBV30 and TRBJ1-2; D gene ambiguous. The CDR3 has 14 amino acids. Trimming pared 0 bases from V and 7 bases from J, leaving 15 bases between. Germline assignment: CDR1 GTSNPN and CDR2 SVGIG (reference sequence). The CDR3 protein is CAWSVSLQAGGYTF. As DNA, the CDR3 is TGTGCCTGGAGTGTAAGTCTTCAGGCGGGTGGCTACACCTTC.

The chain combines TRBV15 with TRBJ2-7; 8 bases line up with TRBD1. Germline-derived CDR1 and CDR2 are LNHNV and YYDKDF (reference sequence). The CDR3 extends over 16 amino acids. The ends lost 1 base at V and 4 bases at J; junction bases unmatched: 9. This CDR3 is CATSRGPTGASYEQYF. The CDR3 DNA is TGTGCCACCAGCAGAGGCCCGACAGGGGCGAGTTACGAGCAGTACTTC.

The rearrangement joins TRBV4-3 to TRBJ2-7, with 7 positions matching TRBD1. The CDR3 spans 15 residues. V was pared by 1 base and J by 6 bases, with 9 bases of the junction left unmatched. Germline assignment: CDR1 LGHNA and CDR2 YSLEER. This chain's CDR3 is CASSQGGQGVGEQYF. The CDR3 DNA reads as TGCGCCAGCAGCCAAGGGGGCCAGGGGGTGGGCGAGCAGTACTTC.

This clone was seen just once. J is TRBJ1-3 and V is TRBV6-6; 8 positions agree with TRBD1. V shed 2 bases and J 7 bases; nucleotides not matched to a gene: 7. Germline CDR1 is MNHNY and CDR2 is SVGAGI (reference sequence). The CDR3 spans 15 residues. As DNA, the CDR3 is TGTGCCAGCAGTTACGGCAGGGGGCTTGCGAACACCATATATTTT. Encoded protein: CASSYGRGLANTIYF.

The count of this clone is one. For the CDR3, the DNA is TGTGCCAGCAGTAGACTGGCTGGGGGCACCGGGGAGCTGTTTTTT. It yields the protein CASSRLAGGTGELFF. The V gene is TRBV28, the J gene TRBJ2-2, with D perhaps TRBD1 or TRBD2 (5 bases each). Germline V lookup: CDR1 MDHEN, CDR2 SYDVKM. This CDR3 comprises 15 residues. V was trimmed by 5 bases and J by 4 bases, leaving 14 bases between them.

This chain links TRBV11-2 with TRBJ1-5; D possibly corresponds to TRBD1 (6 bases). Germline V gives CDR1 SGHAT, CDR2 FQNNGV. V was pared by 4 bases and J by 5 bases, with 9 bases between. The CDR3 is made up of 13 amino acids. The CDR3 loop reads CASSSRTDQPQHF. The CDR3, as DNA: TGTGCCAGCAGCTCTAGGACAGATCAGCCCCAGCATTTT.

The chain links TRBV5-1 to TRBJ2-3; 8 nucleotides align to TRBD1. The CDR3 runs 14 residues. The V gene end was trimmed by 2 bases and the J gene end by 5 bases; junction bases not matched to a gene: 4. From germline, CDR1 is SGHRS and CDR2 YFSETQ. CDR3 region: CASSFRQGRDTQYF. CDR3 in DNA: TGCGCCAGCAGCTTCCGACAGGGGAGAGATACGCAGTATTTT. Filled out from reference TRBV5-1 and TRBJ2-3, the complete variable domain reads KAGVTQTPRYLIKTRGQQVTLSCSPISGHRSVSWYQQTPGQGLQFLFEYFSETQRNKGNFPGRFSGRQFSNSRSEMNVSTLELGDSALYLCASSFRQGRDTQYFGPGTRLTVL.

The chain recombines TRBV7-2 with TRBJ2-2, with no clear D. The CDR3 loop spans 15 amino acids. Trimming cost V 5 bases and J 9 bases, with 19 bases left between them. Germline assignment: CDR1 SGHTA and CDR2 FQGNSA. In DNA, the CDR3 is TGTGCCAGCAGCCCCGCTTCGGACCCGCGACGGGAGCTGTTTTTT. As protein: CASSPASDPRRELFF.

This sequence joins TRBV11-1 and TRBJ1-3, with D hard to call. Germline loops: CDR1 SGHAT, CDR2 FQDESV (reference sequence). V lost 1 base, J lost 4 bases, and 11 bases lay in between. The CDR3 contains 15 residues. DNA for the CDR3: TGTGCCAGCAGCTTAGAGGGCCAACCAGGAAACACCATATATTTT. The encoded protein is CASSLEGQPGNTIYF.

J is TRBJ2-3 and V is TRBV5-1, with 8 positions matching TRBD1. Losses at the gene ends were 3 bases for V and 4 bases for J; bases not matched to a gene: 4. The germline gives CDR1 SGHRS, CDR2 YFSETQ. The CDR3 spans 14 residues. The CDR3 region is CASSYGQGSDTQYF. CDR3 bases: TGCGCCAGCAGCTACGGACAGGGCTCAGATACGCAGTATTTT.

This clone was observed a handful of times. The rearrangement joins TRBV11-2 to TRBJ2-7; 11 bases map to TRBD2. V gave up 6 bases and J gave up 2 bases; unmatched junction bases: 3. Germline CDR1 and CDR2: SGHAT and FQNNGV. The length of the CDR3 is 14 residues. CDR3 sequence: CASRPTSGTYEQYF. The CDR3 DNA sequence: TGTGCCAGCAGGCCGACTAGCGGGACCTACGAGCAGTACTTC.